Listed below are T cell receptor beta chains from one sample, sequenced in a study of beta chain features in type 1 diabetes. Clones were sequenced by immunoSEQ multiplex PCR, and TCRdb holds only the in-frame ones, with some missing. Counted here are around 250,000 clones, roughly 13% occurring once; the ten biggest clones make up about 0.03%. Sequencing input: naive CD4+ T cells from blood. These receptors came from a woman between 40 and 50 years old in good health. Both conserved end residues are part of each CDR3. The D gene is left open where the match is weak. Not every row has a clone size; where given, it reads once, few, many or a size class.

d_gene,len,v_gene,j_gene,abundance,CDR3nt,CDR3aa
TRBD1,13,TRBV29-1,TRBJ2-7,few,TGCAGCGTTGTACAGGGGGCATCCTACGAGCAGTACTTC,CSVVQGASYEQYF
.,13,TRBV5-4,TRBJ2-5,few,TGTGCCAGCAGCTTGGAGCCGGGAGAGACCCAGTACTTC,CASSLEPGETQYF
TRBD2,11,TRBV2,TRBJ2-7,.,TGTGCCAGCAGGTGGACTAGCGAGCAGTACTTC,CASRWTSEQYF
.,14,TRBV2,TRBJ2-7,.,TGTGCCAGCAGTGATACGACAGTCTCCTACGAGCAGTACTTC,CASSDTTVSYEQYF
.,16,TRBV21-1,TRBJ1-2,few,TGTGCCAGCAGCAAACCCGGACAGGGGTCGGGCTATGGCTACACCTTC,CASSKPGQGSGYGYTF
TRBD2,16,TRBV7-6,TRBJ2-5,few,TGTGCCAGCAGCTTAGCGACTAGCGGGGGACAAGAGACCCAGTACTTC,CASSLATSGGQETQYF
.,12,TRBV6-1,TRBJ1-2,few,TGTGCCAGCAGTCGGGACATAAGAGGCTACACCTTC,CASSRDIRGYTF
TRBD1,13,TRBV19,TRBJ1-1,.,TGTGCCACACGACTACAGGGGGGTACTGAAGCTTTCTTT,CATRLQGGTEAFF
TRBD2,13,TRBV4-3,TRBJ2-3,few,TGCGCCAGCAGCCAAGGGGGCAGCGGGGGCCAGTATTTT,CASSQGGSGGQYF
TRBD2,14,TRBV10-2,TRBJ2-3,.,TGCGCCAGCAGCGTAGCGGGGAGCACAGATACGCAGTATTTT,CASSVAGSTDTQYF
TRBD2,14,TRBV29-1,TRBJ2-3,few,TGCAGCGTCGCGACTAGCGGGGGGAAAGGGACGCAGTATTTT,CSVATSGGKGTQYF
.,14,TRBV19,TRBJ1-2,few,TGTGCCAGTAGTATTCTCGCTGAGCACTATGGCTACACCTTC,CASSILAEHYGYTF
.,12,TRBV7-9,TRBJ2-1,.,TGTGCCAGCAGCTTAGGGGCGGGGATTAAGTTCTTC,CASSLGAGIKFF
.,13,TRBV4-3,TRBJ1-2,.,TGCGCCAGCAGCCAAGATTATCCCGAGGGCTACACCTTC,CASSQDYPEGYTF
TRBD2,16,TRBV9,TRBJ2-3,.,TGTGCCAGCAGCGTCGGGGGACTAGCGGTCACAGATACGCAGTATTTT,CASSVGGLAVTDTQYF
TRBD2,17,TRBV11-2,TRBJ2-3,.,TGTGCCAGCAGCAACGGACTAGCGGGGGGTTCCACAGATACGCAGTATTTT,CASSNGLAGGSTDTQYF
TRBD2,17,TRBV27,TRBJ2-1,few,TGTGCCAGCAGTACGTCCCTTACTAGCGGGGGGAATGGTGAGCAGTTCTTC,CASSTSLTSGGNGEQFF
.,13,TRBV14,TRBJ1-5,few,TGTGCCAATGTTTGGGGGGGGCTGGAGCCCCAGCATTTT,CANVWGGLEPQHF
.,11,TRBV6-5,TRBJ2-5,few,TGTGCCAGCAGCCGGGGGGAGACCCAGTACTTC,CASSRGETQYF
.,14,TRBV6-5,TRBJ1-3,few,TGTGCCAGCAGTTACTCCCCCGTTGGAAACACCATATATTTT,CASSYSPVGNTIYF
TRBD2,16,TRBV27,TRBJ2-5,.,TGTGCCAGCAGACCGACTAGCGGGGGGAGTTGGGAGACCCAGTACTTC,CASRPTSGGSWETQYF
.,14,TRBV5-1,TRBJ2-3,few,TGCGCCAGCAGCTTGGGAGGAGCTGGGGATACGCAGTATTTT,CASSLGGAGDTQYF
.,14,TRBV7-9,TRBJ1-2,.,TGTGCCAGCAGCCCGCCGGGTCTTCACTATGGCTACACCTTC,CASSPPGLHYGYTF
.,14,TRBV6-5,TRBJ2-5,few,TGTGCCAGCAGTTACTCGCAAGCGGCGAAGACCCAGTACTTC,CASSYSQAAKTQYF
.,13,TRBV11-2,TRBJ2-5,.,TGTGCCAGCAGCTTAGAGATCAGAGAGACCCAGTACTTC,CASSLEIRETQYF
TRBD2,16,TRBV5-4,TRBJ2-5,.,TGTGCCAGCAGTCGGGGGACTAGCGGGGGTCTGGAGACCCAGTACTTC,CASSRGTSGGLETQYF
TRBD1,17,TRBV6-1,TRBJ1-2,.,TGTGCCAGCAGTGATTTAGGGCGACAGGGTACTAACTATGGCTACACCTTC,CASSDLGRQGTNYGYTF
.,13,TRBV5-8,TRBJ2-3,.,TGTGCCACAGGGTCGGGACTTGCAGATACGCAGTATTTT,CATGSGLADTQYF
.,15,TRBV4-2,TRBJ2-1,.,TGTGCCAGCAGCCAACGGCTCTCTAGTCTGGCTGAGCAGTTCTTC,CASSQRLSSLAEQFF
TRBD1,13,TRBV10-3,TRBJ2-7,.,TGTGCCATCAGCCCCGGGACAGAATACGAGCAGTACTTC,CAISPGTEYEQYF
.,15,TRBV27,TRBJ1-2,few,TGTGCCAGCAGTGGAAGGACAGCGGGAAACTATGGCTACACCTTC,CASSGRTAGNYGYTF
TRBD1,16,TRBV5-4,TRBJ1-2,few,TGTGCCAGCAGCCACCTTAGGACAGGGATCGACTATGGCTACACCTTC,CASSHLRTGIDYGYTF
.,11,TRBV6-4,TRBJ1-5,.,TGTGCCAGCAGCCCAAATCAGCCCCAGCATTTT,CASSPNQPQHF
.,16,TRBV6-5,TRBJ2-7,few,TGTGCCAGCAGTTACTCCTTGGGTGGAGAAGGCTACGAGCAGTACTTC,CASSYSLGGEGYEQYF
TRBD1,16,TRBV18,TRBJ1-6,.,TGTGCCAGCTCAGAAAACAGGGGTTCTACGGGGTCACCCCTCCACTTT,CASSENRGSTGSPLHF
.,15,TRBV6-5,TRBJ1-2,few,TGTGCCAGCAGCCTAGTGGGGGCGTCCAACTATGGCTACACCTTC,CASSLVGASNYGYTF
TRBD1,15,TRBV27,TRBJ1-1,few,TGTGCCAGCAGTCCGCGGACAGGGAGGAACACTGAAGCTTTCTTT,CASSPRTGRNTEAFF
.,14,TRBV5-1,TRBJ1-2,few,TGCGCCAGCAGCTCCCCGGACGGACTATATGGCTACACCTTC,CASSSPDGLYGYTF
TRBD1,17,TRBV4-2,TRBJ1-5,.,TGTGCCAGCAGCCAAGATCGGACAGGGGGCCTTAGTCAGCCCCAGCATTTT,CASSQDRTGGLSQPQHF
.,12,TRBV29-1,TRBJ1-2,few,TGCAGCGTTGTATCGCAGGGTGATGGCTACACCTTC,CSVVSQGDGYTF
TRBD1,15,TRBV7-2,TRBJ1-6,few,TGTGCCAGCAGCCCCTCGGGACAGACTAATTCACCCCTCCACTTT,CASSPSGQTNSPLHF
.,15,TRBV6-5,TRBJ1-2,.,TGTGCCAGCAGTTACTACCGGGACACCGATAATGGCTACACCTTC,CASSYYRDTDNGYTF